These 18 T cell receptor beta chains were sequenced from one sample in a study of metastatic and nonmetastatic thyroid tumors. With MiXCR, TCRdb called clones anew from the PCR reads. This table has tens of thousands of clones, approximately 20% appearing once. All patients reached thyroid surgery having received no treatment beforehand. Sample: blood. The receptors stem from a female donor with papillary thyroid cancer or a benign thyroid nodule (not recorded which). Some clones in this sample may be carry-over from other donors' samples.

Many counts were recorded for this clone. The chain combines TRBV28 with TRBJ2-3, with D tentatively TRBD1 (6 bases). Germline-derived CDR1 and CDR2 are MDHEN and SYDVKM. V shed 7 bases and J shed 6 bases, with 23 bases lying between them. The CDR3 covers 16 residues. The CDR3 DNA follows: TGTGCCAGCAACCCCTCAGGGGCAGGGAAAAGGGATACGCAGTATTTT. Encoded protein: CASNPSGAGKRDTQYF.

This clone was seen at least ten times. The chain's CDR3 is CASRERQSSSPLHF. As DNA, the CDR3 is TGTGCCAGCAGAGAACGACAGTCTAGTTCACCCCTCCACTTT. This sequence joins TRBV12-3 or TRBV12-4 and TRBJ1-6; D is perhaps TRBD1 (5 bases). V lost 6 bases to trimming and J lost 9 bases, with 15 bases between them. This CDR3 is built from 14 residues.

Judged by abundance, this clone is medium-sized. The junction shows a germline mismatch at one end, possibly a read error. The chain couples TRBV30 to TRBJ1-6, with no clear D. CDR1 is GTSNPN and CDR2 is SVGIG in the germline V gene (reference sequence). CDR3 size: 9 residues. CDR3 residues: CAFGTPRNF. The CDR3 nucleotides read TGTGCCTTTGGAACGCCCCGAAACTTT.

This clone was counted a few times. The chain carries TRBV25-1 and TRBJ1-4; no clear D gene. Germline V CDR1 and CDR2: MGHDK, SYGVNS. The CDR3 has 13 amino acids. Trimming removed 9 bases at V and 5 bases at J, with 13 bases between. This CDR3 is CASLDSFNEKLFF. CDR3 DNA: TGTGCCAGTCTTGATTCTTTCAATGAAAAACTGTTTTTT.

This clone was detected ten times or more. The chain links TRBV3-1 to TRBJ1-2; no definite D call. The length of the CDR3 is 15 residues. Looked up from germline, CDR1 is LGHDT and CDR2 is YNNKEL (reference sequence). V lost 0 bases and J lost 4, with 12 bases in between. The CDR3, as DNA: TGTGCCAGCAGCCAAGATCGTGAGTCTACCTATGGCTACACCTTC. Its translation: CASSQDRESTYGYTF.

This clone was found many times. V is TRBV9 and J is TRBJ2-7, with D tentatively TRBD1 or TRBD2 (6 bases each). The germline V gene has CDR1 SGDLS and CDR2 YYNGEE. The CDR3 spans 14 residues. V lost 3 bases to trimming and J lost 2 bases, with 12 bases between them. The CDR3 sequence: CASSARGAPYEQYF. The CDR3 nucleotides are TGTGCCAGCAGCGCTAGGGGGGCCCCCTACGAGCAGTACTTC.

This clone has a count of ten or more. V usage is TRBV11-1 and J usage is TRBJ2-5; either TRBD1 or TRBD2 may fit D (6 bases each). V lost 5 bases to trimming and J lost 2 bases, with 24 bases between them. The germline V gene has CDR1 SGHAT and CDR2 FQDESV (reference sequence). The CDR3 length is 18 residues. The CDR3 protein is CASSPGWGATRRQETQYF. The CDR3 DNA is TGTGCCAGCAGCCCCGGATGGGGGGCTACCCGAAGGCAAGAGACCCAGTACTTC.

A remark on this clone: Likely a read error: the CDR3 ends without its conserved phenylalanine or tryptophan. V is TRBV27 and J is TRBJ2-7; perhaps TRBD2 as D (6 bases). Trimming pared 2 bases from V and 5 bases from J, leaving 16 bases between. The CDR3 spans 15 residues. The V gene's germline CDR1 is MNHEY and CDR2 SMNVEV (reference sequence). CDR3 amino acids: CASSLGGLVGHEQYL. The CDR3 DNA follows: TGTGCCAGCAGTTTAGGAGGGTTGGTTGGCCACGAGCAGTACCTC.

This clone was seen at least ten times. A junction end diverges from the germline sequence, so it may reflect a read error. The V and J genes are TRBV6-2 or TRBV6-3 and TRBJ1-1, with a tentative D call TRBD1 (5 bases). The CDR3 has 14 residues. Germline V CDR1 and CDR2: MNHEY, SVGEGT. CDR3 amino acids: CASLKQGKNTEASF. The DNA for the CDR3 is TGTGCCAGCCTGAAGCAGGGTAAGAACACTGAAGCTTCCTTT.

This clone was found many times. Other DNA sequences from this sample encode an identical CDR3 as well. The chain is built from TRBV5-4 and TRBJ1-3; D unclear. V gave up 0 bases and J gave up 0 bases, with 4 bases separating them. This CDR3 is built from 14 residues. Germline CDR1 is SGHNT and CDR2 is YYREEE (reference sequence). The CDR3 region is CASSLDRSGNTIYF. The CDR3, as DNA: TGTGCCAGCAGCTTGGACCGCTCTGGAAACACCATATATTTT.

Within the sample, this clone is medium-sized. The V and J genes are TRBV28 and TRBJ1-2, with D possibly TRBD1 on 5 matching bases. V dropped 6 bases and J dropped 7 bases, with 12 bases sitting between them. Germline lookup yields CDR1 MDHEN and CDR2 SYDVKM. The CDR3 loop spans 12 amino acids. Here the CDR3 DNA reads TGTGCCAGCAGATCTCCCGGGGGTGGCTACACCTTC. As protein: CASRSPGGGYTF.

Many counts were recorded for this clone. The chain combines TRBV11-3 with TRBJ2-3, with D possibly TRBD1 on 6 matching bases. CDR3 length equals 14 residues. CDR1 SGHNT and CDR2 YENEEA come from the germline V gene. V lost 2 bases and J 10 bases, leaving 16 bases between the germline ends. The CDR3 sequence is CASSLNRDTASQYF. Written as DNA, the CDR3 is TGTGCCAGCAGCTTAAACAGGGACACCGCCTCGCAGTATTTT.

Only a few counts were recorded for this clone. Here the CDR3 DNA reads TGTGCCAGCAGCCTATTACCTGAGGCTGAGCAGTTCTTC. The encoded protein is CASSLLPEAEQFF. The chain carries TRBV28 and TRBJ2-1, with D unresolved. Trimming left V 6 bases short and J 9 bases short, with 15 bases between. CDR1 MDHEN and CDR2 SYDVKM come from the germline V gene. The CDR3 consists of 13 residues.

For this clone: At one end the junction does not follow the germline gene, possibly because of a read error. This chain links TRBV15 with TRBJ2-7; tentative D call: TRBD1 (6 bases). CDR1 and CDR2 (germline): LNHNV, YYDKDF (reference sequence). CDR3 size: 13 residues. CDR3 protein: CATSMTGQGEQCF. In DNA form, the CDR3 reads TGTGCCACCAGCATGACAGGCCAGGGCGAGCAGTGCTTC.

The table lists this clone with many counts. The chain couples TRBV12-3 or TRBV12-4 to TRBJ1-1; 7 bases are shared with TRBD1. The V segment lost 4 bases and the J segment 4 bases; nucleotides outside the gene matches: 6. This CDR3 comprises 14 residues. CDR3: CASSYRGPFTEAFF. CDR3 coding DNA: TGTGCCAGCAGTTACAGGGGCCCTTTCACTGAAGCTTTCTTT.

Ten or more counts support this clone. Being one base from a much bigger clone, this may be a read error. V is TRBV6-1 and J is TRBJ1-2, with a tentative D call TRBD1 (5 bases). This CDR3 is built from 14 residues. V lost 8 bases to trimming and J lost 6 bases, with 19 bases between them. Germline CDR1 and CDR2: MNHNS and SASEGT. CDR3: CASYRGTGGHGYTF. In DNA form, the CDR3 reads TGTGCCAGCTATAGAGGGACGGGTGGGCATGGCTACACCTTC.

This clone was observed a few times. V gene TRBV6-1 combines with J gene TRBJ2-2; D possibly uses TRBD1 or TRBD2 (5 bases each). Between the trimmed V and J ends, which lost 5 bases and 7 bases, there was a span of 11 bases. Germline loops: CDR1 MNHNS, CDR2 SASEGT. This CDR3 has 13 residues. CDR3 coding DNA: TGTGCCAGCAGTTCACGGGGCGGCGGGGAGCTGTTTTTT. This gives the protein CASSSRGGGELFF.

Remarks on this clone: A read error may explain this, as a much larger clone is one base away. The CDR3 DNA follows: TGCAGTGCTTCCCACAGGACAGGGGGCGAGACCCAGTACTTC. Protein product: CSASHRTGGETQYF. The V call is TRBV20-1, the J call TRBJ2-5; 11 nucleotides match TRBD1. The germline CDR1 and CDR2 sequences are DFQATT and SNEGSKA (reference sequence). V dropped 5 bases and J dropped 5; count of bases not matched to a gene: 7. The CDR3 is made up of 14 amino acids.